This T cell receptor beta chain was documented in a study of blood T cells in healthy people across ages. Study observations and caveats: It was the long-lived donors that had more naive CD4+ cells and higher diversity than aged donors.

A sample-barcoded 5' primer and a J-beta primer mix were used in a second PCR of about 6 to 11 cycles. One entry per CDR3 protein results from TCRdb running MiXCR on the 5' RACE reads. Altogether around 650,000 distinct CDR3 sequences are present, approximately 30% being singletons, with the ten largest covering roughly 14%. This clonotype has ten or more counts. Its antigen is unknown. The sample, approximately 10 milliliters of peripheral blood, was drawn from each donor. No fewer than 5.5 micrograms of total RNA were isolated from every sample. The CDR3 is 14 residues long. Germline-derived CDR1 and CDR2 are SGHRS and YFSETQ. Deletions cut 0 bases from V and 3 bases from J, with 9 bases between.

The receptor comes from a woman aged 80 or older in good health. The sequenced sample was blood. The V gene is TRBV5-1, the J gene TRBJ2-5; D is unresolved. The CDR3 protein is CASSLVAVKETQYF. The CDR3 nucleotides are TGCGCCAGCAGCTTGGTAGCAGTTAAAGAGACCCAGTACTTC. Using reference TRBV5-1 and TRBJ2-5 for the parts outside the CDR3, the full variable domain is KAGVTQTPRYLIKTRGQQVTLSCSPISGHRSVSWYQQTPGQGLQFLFEYFSETQRNKGNFPGRFSGRQFSNSRSEMNVSTLELGDSALYLCASSLVAVKETQYFGPGTRLLVL.